The 32 T cell receptor beta chains below all came from one sample that was sequenced in a study of T-cell memory formation after mild COVID-19. In TCRdb, the 5' RACE reads were re-called with MiXCR into one record per CDR3 protein. The sample records 110,000 or so distinct CDR3 sequences, around a fifth being singletons. The specimen sequenced was PBMCs or a T cell subset sorted from them (not recorded which). These receptors came from a man between 18 and 29 years old who had mild COVID-19 (a few samples of this study predate the infection). Cell type and time point are not known.

J is TRBJ1-2 and V is TRBV12-3 or TRBV12-4, with D unclear. Trimming took off 6 bases at V and 5 bases at J, with 19 bases between the two ends. This CDR3 comprises 15 residues. The CDR3, as DNA: TGTGCCAGCAGCCTACTGGGCGAGAAGTTGTATGGCTACACCTTC. Residues: CASSLLGEKLYGYTF.

The chain uses TRBV7-2 and TRBJ2-3; D remains ambiguous. Germline V gene lookup returns CDR1 SGHTA and CDR2 FQGNSA. Trimming shortened V by 7 bases and J by 6 bases, and 8 bases separated the two germline ends. The CDR3 covers 11 residues. CDR3 loop: CASTRGDTQYF. CDR3 bases: TGTGCCAGCACCCGAGGCGATACGCAGTATTTT. Full variable domain (rest looked up from reference TRBV7-2 and TRBJ2-3): GAGVSQSPSNKVTEKGKDVELRCDPISGHTALYWYRQSLGQGLEFLIYFQGNSAPDKSGLPSDRFSAERTGGSVSTLTIQRTQQEDSAVYLCASTRGDTQYFGPGTRLTVL.

The chain joins TRBV21-1 to TRBJ2-7; the table gives TRBD1 as D, unverified against the DNA. TRBV21-1 is a recognized pseudogene. The CDR3 totals 13 residues. CDR3 amino acids: CARTRDLGGEQYV. CDR3 coding DNA: TGTGCCCGTACCCGAGACCTGGGGGGCGAGCAGTACGTC.

This clonotype showed up just a few times. The V and J genes are TRBV24-1 and TRBJ2-1; 7 positions match TRBD2. The germline CDR1 and CDR2 sequences are KGHDR and SFDVKD. The CDR3 contains 15 residues. After removal of 9 bases from V and 4 bases from J, the junction contained 11 bases not matched to a gene. This CDR3 reads CATSRRRGGYNEQFF. The DNA for the CDR3 is TGTGCCACCTCCCGCAGGAGGGGAGGGTACAATGAGCAGTTCTTC.

This clonotype was observed a handful of times. The V gene is TRBV27, the J gene TRBJ1-2; 8 nucleotides align to TRBD1. Per the germline V gene, CDR1 is MNHEY and CDR2 is SMNVEV (reference sequence). V shed 1 base and J 7 bases; nucleotides not matched to a gene: 14. The CDR3 length is 17 residues. Written as DNA, the CDR3 is TGTGCCAGCAGTTTATACGGGACAGGTCAAGGGGGGTTTGGCTACACCTTC. It translates to CASSLYGTGQGGFGYTF.

The V and J genes are TRBV6-6 and TRBJ2-5, with D tentatively TRBD1 (6 bases). Germline V gene data show CDR1 as MNHNY and CDR2 as SVGAGI (reference sequence). The CDR3 consists of 15 residues. V was clipped by 0 bases and J by 0 bases, with 8 bases between them. CDR3 sequence reads: CASSYSGDNQETQYF. CDR3 nucleotides: TGTGCCAGCAGTTACTCGGGGGACAACCAAGAGACCCAGTACTTC.

The J gene is TRBJ2-7, the V gene TRBV4-1; D not resolved. This CDR3 contains 13 residues. Looked up from germline, CDR1 is MGHRA and CDR2 is YSYEKL. V gave up 1 base and J gave up 3 bases, with 7 bases separating them. CDR3: CASSQGAGYEQYV. The CDR3 region has the DNA TGCGCCAGCAGCCAAGGGGCAGGCTACGAGCAGTACGTC.

This chain connects TRBV7-9 to TRBJ2-5, with D unresolved. The CDR3 runs to 11 residues. Germline lookup yields CDR1 SEHNR and CDR2 FQNEAQ (reference sequence). The V gene lost 4 bases and the J gene lost 11 bases, with 11 bases spanning the gap. The CDR3 DNA follows: TGTGCCAGCAGCTCATATTCCGATCAGTACTTC. This sequence encodes CASSSYSDQYF.

This clonotype was picked up a small number of times. This chain connects TRBV12-3 or TRBV12-4 to TRBJ2-7; D might be TRBD1 (6 bases). This CDR3 has 14 residues. Trimming took 7 bases from V and 4 from J, leaving 17 bases between them. CDR3 residues: CASKFRGRSYEQYF. The CDR3 DNA sequence: TGTGCCAGCAAATTCAGGGGCAGAAGTTACGAGCAGTACTTC.

This clonotype occurred a few times. This chain joins TRBV11-2 and TRBJ2-2; D is perhaps TRBD2 (5 bases). In germline, CDR1 is SGHAT, CDR2 FQNNGV. The CDR3 extends over 15 amino acids. Deletions cut 4 bases from V and 4 bases from J, with 13 bases between. For the CDR3, the DNA is TGTGCCAGCAGCTCAGACCCGGGATTCACCGGGGAGCTGTTTTTT. This encodes CASSSDPGFTGELFF.

Only a few counts were recorded for this clonotype. The chain uses TRBV6-6 and TRBJ1-1; D is ambiguous. CDR3 length: 13 residues. V dropped 2 bases and J dropped 5 bases, with 9 bases sitting between them. Germline CDR1 and CDR2: MNHNY and SVGAGI (reference sequence). As DNA, the CDR3 is TGTGCCAGCAGTTACAACACATGGACTGAAGCTTTCTTT. This translates into CASSYNTWTEAFF.

This chain links TRBV5-1 with TRBJ2-6; 7 bases line up with TRBD1. The CDR3 spans 17 residues. V shed 0 bases, J shed 1 base, and the junction held 4 bases outside the gene matches. Germline V gene data show CDR1 as SGHRS and CDR2 as YFSETQ. Written as DNA, the CDR3 is TGCGCCAGCAGCTTGGCGGGACAGCAGTCTGGGGCCAACGTCCTGACTTTC. It is translated as CASSLAGQQSGANVLTF.

This clonotype came up a few times. The chain employs TRBV7-9 and TRBJ2-2; TRBD1 is a possible D gene (5 bases). Trimming shortened V by 5 bases and J by 5 bases, and 12 bases separated the two germline ends. Per the germline V gene, CDR1 is SEHNR and CDR2 is FQNEAQ (reference sequence). CDR3 size: 14 residues. This CDR3 is CASSPRVGTGELFF. CDR3 sequence (DNA): TGTGCCAGCAGCCCCAGGGTCGGAACCGGGGAGCTGTTTTTT.

The chain joins TRBV29-1 to TRBJ1-3; D ambiguous. The germline gives CDR1 SQVTM, CDR2 ANQGSEA. The CDR3 runs 12 residues. Between the trimmed V and J ends, which lost 2 bases and 6 bases, there was a span of 8 bases. The CDR3 reads CSVERNENTIYF. CDR3 in DNA: TGCAGCGTTGAACGGAATGAAAACACCATATATTTT. The full variable domain, with the rest looked up from reference TRBV29-1 and TRBJ1-3, is SAVISQKPSRDICQRGTSLTIQCQVDSQVTMMFWYRQQPGQSLTLIATANQGSEATYESGFVIDKFPISRPNLTFSTLTVSNMSPEDSSIYLCSVERNENTIYFGEGSWLTVV.

In DNA, the CDR3 is TGTGCCAGCAGTTGGAGGCAGAGTCTCTTGCCGGAGCTGTTTTTT. It yields the protein CASSWRQSLLPELFF. The chain is built from TRBV2 and TRBJ2-2, with D perhaps matching TRBD2 (5 bases). CDR3 length: 15 amino acids. Germline CDR1 and CDR2: SNHLY and FYNNEI. The V gene lost 5 bases and the J gene lost 10 bases, with 20 bases spanning the gap.

The gene calls are TRBV7-9 and TRBJ1-1; tentatively, D is TRBD1 (5 bases). There are 17 residues in the CDR3. The V and J ends lost 5 bases and 0 bases respectively, with 19 bases between them. Germline assignment: CDR1 SEHNR and CDR2 FQNEAQ (reference sequence). The CDR3 reads CASSSLGRGPMNTEAFF. The CDR3 nucleotides are TGTGCCAGCAGCAGCTTAGGGCGGGGACCGATGAACACTGAAGCTTTCTTT.

V and J are TRBV7-9 and TRBJ1-2; 9 nucleotides match TRBD1. CDR3 length: 15 amino acids. Germline-derived CDR1 and CDR2 are SEHNR and FQNEAQ (reference sequence). The V gene end was trimmed by 6 bases and the J gene end by 8 bases; junction bases not matched to a gene: 13. DNA for the CDR3: TGTGCCAGCAGTCTTGGACAGGGGAGAGTCGACGGCTACACCTTC. Its protein is CASSLGQGRVDGYTF.

The CDR3 nucleotides read TGTGCCACCTCCATCGGGGTTCACACTGAAGCTTTCTTT. It codes for CATSIGVHTEAFF. The V gene is TRBV25-1, the J gene TRBJ1-1; D is ambiguous. This CDR3 region has 13 residues. V gave up 10 bases and J gave up 3 bases, with 15 bases separating them. Germline values: CDR1 MGHDK, CDR2 SYGVNS.

The table lists this clonotype with many counts. CDR3 region: CASSHGGVEFF. In DNA form, the CDR3 reads TGCGCCAGCAGCCATGGGGGGGTCGAGTTCTTC. The chain uses TRBV4-1 and TRBJ2-1; 7 positions agree with TRBD2. Looked up from germline, CDR1 is MGHRA and CDR2 is YSYEKL. The CDR3 extends over 11 amino acids. Trimming cost V 3 bases and J 14 bases; bases outside gene matches: 4.

The chain employs TRBV10-2 and TRBJ2-5; D is perhaps TRBD1 (6 bases). The CDR3 is 12 amino acids. Trimming stripped 10 bases from V and 5 bases from J, with 14 bases between. Germline V gene lookup returns CDR1 WSHSY and CDR2 SAAADI. CDR3 nucleotides: TGCGCCACCAGGGGCCCAAGCGAGACCCAGTACTTC. This translates into CATRGPSETQYF.

A few counts support this clonotype. The V call is TRBV7-9, the J call TRBJ2-5; 7 nucleotides match TRBD1. The germline gives CDR1 SEHNR, CDR2 FQNEAQ (reference sequence). The CDR3 extends over 15 amino acids. V trimming: 6 bases; J trimming: 0 bases; junction bases outside the gene matches: 7. The CDR3, as DNA: TGTGCCAGCAGGTCCCGGGACAGCTACCAAGAGACCCAGTACTTC. Translation: CASRSRDSYQETQYF.

This clonotype showed up many times. The chain has TRBV7-3 and TRBJ1-1; no reliable D call. The V gene lost 2 bases and the J gene lost 1 base, with 5 bases spanning the gap. Germline CDR1 reads SGHTA; CDR2 reads FQGTGA. The length of the CDR3 is 13 residues. The CDR3 bases are TGTGCCAGCAGCTTATCAGCGAACACTGAAGCTTTCTTT. Its translation: CASSLSANTEAFF.

V usage is TRBV12-3 or TRBV12-4 and J usage is TRBJ1-1; D not certain. The V and J ends lost 8 bases and 0 bases respectively, with 13 bases between them. The CDR3 covers 14 residues. The CDR3 DNA reads TGTGCCAGCCGGGCGGTTGGACTGAACACTGAAGCTTTCTTT. This gives the protein CASRAVGLNTEAFF.

The rearrangement links TRBV19 to TRBJ2-3, with TRBD2 matching 7 bases. The V gene end was trimmed by 5 bases and the J gene end by 2 bases; junction bases not matched to a gene: 7. CDR1 and CDR2 (germline): LNHDA, SQIVND (reference sequence). The CDR3 contains 15 residues. CDR3: CASSHASGDTDTQYF. The CDR3 bases are TGTGCCAGTAGTCACGCTAGCGGAGACACAGATACGCAGTATTTT.

This clonotype was picked up a small number of times. This sequence joins TRBV12-3 or TRBV12-4 and TRBJ1-2; D uncertain. This CDR3 region has 13 residues. V lost 5 bases and J lost 8, with 15 bases in between. DNA for the CDR3: TGTGCCAGCAGTGGATCGAATCTGCGGGGCTACACCTTC. Protein sequence: CASSGSNLRGYTF.

The rearrangement links TRBV10-3 to TRBJ2-7, with 10 bases matching TRBD1. The J segment lost 5 bases and the V segment lost 0 bases, leaving 4 bases of the junction unmatched. CDR3 size: 15 residues. Germline V lookup: CDR1 ENHRY, CDR2 SYGVKD. CDR3 DNA: TGTGCCATCAGTGAGTCCTGGACAGGGGGGAACGAGCAGTACGTC. Encoded protein: CAISESWTGGNEQYV.

This clonotype appeared a few times. The chain has TRBV29-1 and TRBJ2-1, with D possibly matching TRBD1 (6 bases). Trimming pared 0 bases from V and 5 bases from J, leaving 17 bases between. The CDR3 loop spans 16 amino acids. Germline CDR1 is SQVTM and CDR2 is ANQGSEA. The CDR3 loop reads CSVEDRPGADNNEQFF. In DNA, the CDR3 is TGCAGCGTTGAAGATCGGCCAGGGGCCGATAACAATGAGCAGTTCTTC.

The gene calls are TRBV20-1 and TRBJ2-7; TRBD1 agrees at 7 bases. Germline CDR1 and CDR2: DFQATT and SNEGSKA (reference sequence). The CDR3 runs to 14 residues. Unmatched junction bases numbered 13, after V lost 7 bases and J lost 4 bases. The CDR3 is CSGQARGQPYEQYF. The DNA for the CDR3 is TGCAGTGGCCAAGCGAGGGGGCAACCTTACGAGCAGTACTTC.

In its sample, this clonotype was seen a few times. The CDR3 sequence is CASSTGAAGELFF. The CDR3 DNA follows: TGTGCCAGCAGTACAGGGGCCGCCGGGGAGCTGTTTTTT. The rearrangement links TRBV7-3 to TRBJ2-2; the match to TRBD1 covers 7 bases. With 6 bases clipped from V and 6 bases from J, the junction kept 4 bases outside the gene matches. The germline V gene has CDR1 SGHTA and CDR2 FQGTGA. This CDR3 region has 13 residues.

The V and J genes are TRBV20-1 and TRBJ1-2; the match to TRBD1 covers 7 bases. This CDR3 contains 13 residues. Trimming removed 6 bases from V and 8 bases from J; junction bases left unmatched: 12. Germline CDR1 reads DFQATT; CDR2 reads SNEGSKA (reference sequence). The CDR3 protein is CSATGTDTKGYTF. The CDR3 nucleotides are TGCAGTGCCACAGGGACAGACACCAAGGGCTACACCTTC.

This clonotype has only a few counts. The CDR3 bases are TGTGCCAGCAGTCGCCAGCGGAACAATGAGCAGTTCTTC. Protein sequence: CASSRQRNNEQFF. V gene TRBV6-5 combines with J gene TRBJ2-1; D may be TRBD2 (5 bases). The CDR3 has 13 residues. Looked up from germline, CDR1 is MNHEY and CDR2 is SVGAGI. With 5 bases removed from V and 5 bases from J, the gap between germline ends came to 10 bases.

This chain uses TRBV4-1 with TRBJ2-3; D might be TRBD1 (6 bases). The V end lost 0 bases, the J end lost 0 bases, and 13 bases lay between the germline ends. Germline-derived CDR1 and CDR2 are MGHRA and YSYEKL. The CDR3 extends over 17 amino acids. The CDR3 region has the DNA TGCGCCAGCAGCCAAGACCCGACAGGCACTAGCACAGATACGCAGTATTTT. Translating it yields CASSQDPTGTSTDTQYF.